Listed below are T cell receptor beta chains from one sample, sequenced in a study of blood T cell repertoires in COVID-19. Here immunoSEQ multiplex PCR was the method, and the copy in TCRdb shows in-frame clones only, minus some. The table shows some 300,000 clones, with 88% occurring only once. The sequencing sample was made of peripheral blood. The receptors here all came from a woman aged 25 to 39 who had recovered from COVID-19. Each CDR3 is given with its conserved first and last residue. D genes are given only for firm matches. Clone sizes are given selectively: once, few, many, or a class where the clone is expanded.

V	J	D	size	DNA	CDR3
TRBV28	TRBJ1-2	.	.	TGTGCCAGCAGTCATTCGACAGTGAGAGTCTTTGGCTACACCTTC	CASSHSTVRVFGYTF
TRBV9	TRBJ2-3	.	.	TGTGCCAGCAGCTATGGCGGGACTAGCACAGATACGCAGTATTTT	CASSYGGTSTDTQYF
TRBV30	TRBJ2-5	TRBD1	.	TGTGCCTGGAGTGTACAGGGGAGAGAGACCCAGTACTTC	CAWSVQGRETQYF
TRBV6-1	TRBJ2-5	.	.	TGTGCCAGCAGTGAACGAGGAGAGTACCAAGAGACCCAGTACTTC	CASSERGEYQETQYF
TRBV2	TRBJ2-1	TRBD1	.	TGTGCCAGCAGAAATGGACAGGGGGCAAACAATGAGCAGTTCTTC	CASRNGQGANNEQFF
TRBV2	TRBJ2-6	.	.	TGTGCCAGCAGTGAGACCGGCCGGGACTCTGGGGCCAACGTCCTGACTTTC	CASSETGRDSGANVLTF
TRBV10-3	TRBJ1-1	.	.	TGTGCCATCAGTGAACAGAAAAGTCCTGAAGCTTTCTTT	CAISEQKSPEAFF
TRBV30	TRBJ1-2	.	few	TGTGCCTGGAAGAATTTCGGACTTAAAGCATCTGGCTACACCTTC	CAWKNFGLKASGYTF
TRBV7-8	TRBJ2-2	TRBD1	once	TGTGCCAGCAGCTTAAAGTGGACAGGGGTGGTTACCGGGGAGCTGTTTTTT	CASSLKWTGVVTGELFF
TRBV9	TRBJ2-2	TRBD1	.	TGTGCCAGCAGCAAAGACAGGGAAGCGGCCGGGGAGCTGTTTTTT	CASSKDREAAGELFF
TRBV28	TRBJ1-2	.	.	TGTGCCAGTCTCAGGGGTCCGGAAGGCTACACCTTC	CASLRGPEGYTF
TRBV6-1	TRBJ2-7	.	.	TGTGCCAGCAGTGAAGGACTTCGATTCCCCTGGAACGAGCAGTACTTC	CASSEGLRFPWNEQYF
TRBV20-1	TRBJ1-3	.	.	TGCAGTGCTAGTCCAGGGTCGGCTGGAAACACCATATATTTT	CSASPGSAGNTIYF
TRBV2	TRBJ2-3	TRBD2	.	TGTGCCAGCAGCGGACTAGCGGGGGGGGAGCGCACAGATACGCAGTATTTT	CASSGLAGGERTDTQYF
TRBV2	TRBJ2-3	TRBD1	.	TGTGCCAGCAGTGAAGAGGGACAGGGAGGAGATACGCAGTATTTT	CASSEEGQGGDTQYF
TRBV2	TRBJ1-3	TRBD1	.	TGTGCCAGCAGTGGAGACAGGGCTGGAAACACCATATATTTT	CASSGDRAGNTIYF
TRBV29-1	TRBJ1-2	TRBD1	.	TGCAGCGCTTCGGGACAGGGGGCACTAGGCTACACCTTC	CSASGQGALGYTF
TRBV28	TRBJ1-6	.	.	TGTGCCAGCAGTTTAATCAGGAATTCACCCCTCCACTTT	CASSLIRNSPLHF
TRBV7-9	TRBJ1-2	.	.	TGTGCCAGCAGCTTAGGACAATCGAACTATGGCTACACCTTC	CASSLGQSNYGYTF
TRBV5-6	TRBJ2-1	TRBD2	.	TGTGCCAGCAGCTTGGTTGTGCGGGGGGGCCCACGAGGATACAATGAGCAGTTCTTC	CASSLVVRGGPRGYNEQFF
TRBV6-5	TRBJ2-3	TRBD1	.	TGTGCCAGCAGTTACCGTTACAGGGGGCCGGCAGATACGCAGTATTTT	CASSYRYRGPADTQYF
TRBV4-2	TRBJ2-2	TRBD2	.	TGTGCCAGCAGCCCGGGGGGGAGTTCAGGGGAGCTGTTTTTT	CASSPGGSSGELFF